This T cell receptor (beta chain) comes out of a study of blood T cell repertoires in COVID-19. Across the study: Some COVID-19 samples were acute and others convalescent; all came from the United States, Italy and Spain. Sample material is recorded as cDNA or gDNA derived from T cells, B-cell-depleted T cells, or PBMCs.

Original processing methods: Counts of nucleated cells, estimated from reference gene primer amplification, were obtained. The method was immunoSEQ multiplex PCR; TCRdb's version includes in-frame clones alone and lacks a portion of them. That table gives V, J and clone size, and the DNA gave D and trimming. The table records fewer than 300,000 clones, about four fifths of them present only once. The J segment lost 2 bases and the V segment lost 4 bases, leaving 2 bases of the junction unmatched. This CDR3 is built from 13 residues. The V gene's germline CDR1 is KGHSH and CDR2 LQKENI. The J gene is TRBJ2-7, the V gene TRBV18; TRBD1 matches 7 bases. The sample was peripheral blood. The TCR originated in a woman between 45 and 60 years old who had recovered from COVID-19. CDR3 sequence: CASSQGQPYEQYF. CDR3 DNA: TGTGCCAGCTCACAGGGACAGCCCTACGAGCAGTACTTC.